The source of this TCR beta chain is a study of T cells in women clearing cervical HPV infection. Study details: Women with histologically confirmed HPV16-related CIN3 or worse, 2 with invasive cancer, served as cases. Case blood was drawn when the lesion was first found; control blood after infection became undetectable. Only a few women had HLA typing results available. Study-wide findings and caveats: Repertoire richness, not evenness, was significantly elevated in CIN3+ cases versus controls.

TCRdb's copy holds only in-frame clones and misses some; the assay was immunoSEQ multiplex PCR. The specimen's table records roughly 23,000 clones. Of note for this clone: What it binds is unknown.

The sequenced sample consisted of blood buffy coat. This clonotype was obtained from a woman between 18 and 75 years old with a cervical HPV16 infection that either progressed to CIN3+ or cleared (not recorded which).

The CDR3 reads CASSITGTGNHYGYTF. The part of the CDR3 DNA that was read is TGTGCCAGTAGTATCACCGGGACAGGGAATCACTATGGC. V is TRBV19 and J is TRBJ1-2; TRBD1 aligns across 9 bases. The read comes to an end 3 residues before the CDR3 does, leaving the germline J gene to fill in the end. V was clipped by 3 bases and J by 3 bases; unmatched bases: 8. This CDR3 is built from 16 residues. CDR1 is LNHDA, CDR2 SQIVND, per germline (reference sequence).